This record looks at one T cell receptor beta chain sequence and its context. Its antigen is undetermined. This sample is part of a study of identifying expanded T cells in peripheral blood. Findings and caveats of the study: Differentially abundant clones: roughly 1.3 between replicates, 15 to 17 at around 15 days, less than 20 at four. Clone count variance between roughly 2-week samples rose with total template count.

Germline lookup yields CDR1 SGHRS and CDR2 YFSETQ. The CDR3 is 14 amino acids. Trimming cost V 2 bases and J 6 bases, with 12 bases left between them. Collection occurred without any documented infections or immune events in donors. Profiled with immunoSEQ multiplex PCR; TCRdb holds only in-frame clones, not every one. Of 85,000 to 95,000 clones detected, around nine tenths appear once; the ten largest clones hold approximately 3.9%. The chain links TRBV5-1 to TRBJ1-5; TRBD1 is a possible D gene (6 bases). This receptor was obtained from a person aged 18 to 75 in good health. Material for sequencing was blood. The CDR3 bases are TGCGCCAGCAGCTTAAAGGGGGGGCCTCAGCCCCAGCATTTT. This translates into CASSLKGGPQPQHF.